Listed here are 22 T cell receptor beta chains from one sample, sequenced in a study of T cells in Graves' hyperthyroidism and ophthalmopathy. RNA transcripts gave rise to amplified TCR beta CDR3 regions. A first-round RT-PCR of the TCR CDR3 used the HTBI primer set. TCRdb reprocessed the multiplex PCR reads with MiXCR, giving one entry per CDR3 protein. The sample shows approximately 700,000 distinct CDR3 sequences, 16% of them seen only once. Sequencing used blood. The source is a man aged 18-30 years with Graves' hyperthyroidism.

This clonotype was found many times. The chain has TRBV7-2 and TRBJ1-4; D gene unclear. V gave up 2 bases and J gave up 4 bases, with 11 bases separating them. The CDR3 covers 15 residues. CDR1 is SGHTA, CDR2 FQGNSA, per germline. CDR3 sequence reads: CASSLRAGFNEKLFF. The CDR3 DNA reads TGTGCCAGCAGCTTAAGGGCAGGCTTTAATGAAAAACTGTTTTTT.

This clonotype has ten or more counts. The rearrangement uses TRBV28 and TRBJ2-4, with TRBD2 matching 7 bases. CDR1 and CDR2 (germline): MDHEN, SYDVKM. The CDR3 has 16 residues. V was clipped by 4 bases and J by 0 bases; unmatched bases: 6. CDR3 nucleotide sequence: TGTGCCAGCAGTTCTCCGAGCGGGATAGCCAAAAACATTCAGTACTTC. This gives the protein CASSSPSGIAKNIQYF.

There are a few counts of this clonotype. The CDR3 nucleotides are TGTGCCAGCGAGGCAAGCAATGAGCAGTTCTTC. This gives the protein CASEASNEQFF. The chain couples TRBV6-2 or TRBV6-3 to TRBJ2-1, with D unclear. This CDR3 has 11 residues. The V end lost 8 bases, the J end lost 6 bases, and 8 bases lay between the germline ends. Germline V CDR1 and CDR2: MNHEY, SVGEGT.

The J gene is TRBJ2-3, the V gene TRBV2, with 7 nucleotides matching TRBD1. This CDR3 is 13 amino acids long. CDR1 SNHLY and CDR2 FYNNEI come from the germline V gene. With 7 bases clipped from V and 6 bases from J, the junction kept 7 bases outside the gene matches. In DNA form, the CDR3 reads TGTGCCAGCACCTTACAGGGGCGTGATACGCAGTATTTT. It specifies CASTLQGRDTQYF.

The V gene is TRBV2, the J gene TRBJ2-7; 7 nucleotides agree with TRBD1. CDR1 is SNHLY and CDR2 is FYNNEI in the germline V gene. The CDR3 extends over 11 amino acids. V was clipped by 6 bases and J by 7 bases; unmatched bases: 3. The CDR3 sequence: CASRPGGEQYF. The CDR3 region has the DNA TGTGCCAGCAGGCCAGGGGGAGAGCAGTACTTC.

This clonotype was recorded many times. The chain is built from TRBV7-8 and TRBJ2-7; no definite D call. The CDR3 is 17 amino acids. CDR1 and CDR2 from the germline V gene are SGHVS and FQNEAQ. Trimming cost V 3 bases and J 0 bases, with 18 bases left between them. CDR3 DNA: TGTGCCAGCAGCTTCCCCGCGAAGGGCGTTAGCTCCTACGAGCAGTACTTC. Translating gives CASSFPAKGVSSYEQYF.

This clonotype has ten or more counts. The J gene is TRBJ1-1, the V gene TRBV18; D gene uncertain. Germline values: CDR1 KGHSH, CDR2 LQKENI. V lost 1 base and J 6 bases, leaving 6 bases between the germline ends. This CDR3 has 12 residues. Here the CDR3 DNA reads TGTGCCAGCTCACCACTACAACCTGAAGCTTTCTTT. Residues: CASSPLQPEAFF.

This clonotype was found many times. Mismatch with germline at one junction end may stem from a read error. This chain uses TRBV12-3 or TRBV12-4 with TRBJ2-1; no clear D gene. This CDR3 has 11 amino acids. The CDR3 sequence is CASSLVLEQFF. The CDR3 DNA follows: TGTGCCAGCAGCTTAGTTCTCGAGCAGTTCTTC.

This clonotype was observed a handful of times. V usage is TRBV20-1 and J usage is TRBJ2-3; D perhaps matches TRBD2 (6 bases). The V end lost 7 bases, the J end lost 5 bases, and 16 bases lay between the germline ends. Germline assignment: CDR1 DFQATT and CDR2 SNEGSKA (reference sequence). The CDR3 totals 13 residues. CDR3 sequence: CSGVAELGDTQYF. The DNA for the CDR3 is TGCAGTGGGGTAGCGGAGTTGGGAGATACGCAGTATTTT.

The sample holds one count of this clonotype. The chain uses TRBV9 and TRBJ2-1, with a weak D call TRBD2 (6 bases). The V end was cut by 0 bases, the J end by 8 bases, with 12 bases between. The CDR3 is 14 residues long. Germline CDR1 and CDR2: SGDLS and YYNGEE. The DNA of the CDR3 is TGTGCCAGCAGCGTAGGACTAGTAGGCTATGAGCAGTTCTTC. This translates into CASSVGLVGYEQFF.

The V gene is TRBV29-1, the J gene TRBJ2-5; D gene ambiguous. V was cut by 2 bases and J by 14 bases, with 6 bases left in between. The CDR3 consists of 8 residues. Germline CDR1 is SQVTM and CDR2 is ANQGSEA. The CDR3 loop is CSVEFSYF. The CDR3 bases are TGCAGCGTTGAATTCTCTTACTTC.

This chain uses TRBV9 with TRBJ2-3, with D perhaps TRBD1 (6 bases). Germline V gives CDR1 SGDLS, CDR2 YYNGEE. CDR3 length: 14 amino acids. Trimming took 3 bases from V and 4 from J, leaving 12 bases between them. This CDR3 reads CASSAYRVSDTQYF. The CDR3 DNA sequence: TGTGCCAGCAGCGCCTACAGGGTCTCAGATACGCAGTATTTT.

The table lists this clonotype with a few counts. The chain is built from TRBV10-3 and TRBJ1-1, with D unclear. Germline loops: CDR1 ENHRY, CDR2 SYGVKD. The CDR3 runs 14 residues. V was cut by 3 bases and J by 4 bases, with 12 bases left in between. The CDR3 region is CAISDSNKGTEAFF. CDR3 DNA sequence: TGTGCCATCAGTGACTCAAACAAGGGCACTGAAGCTTTCTTT.

V is TRBV15 and J is TRBJ2-5, with 10 bases aligning to TRBD1. The V and J ends lost 5 bases and 5 bases, in that order; junction bases with no gene match: 14. The V gene's germline CDR1 is LNHNV and CDR2 YYDKDF (reference sequence). The CDR3 consists of 17 residues. CDR3 amino acids: CATSLGTGVMTGETQYF. The CDR3 DNA reads TGTGCCACCAGCCTCGGGACAGGGGTGATGACCGGGGAGACCCAGTACTTC.

Remarks on this clonotype: It differs at one base from a far larger clone, so likely a read error. The chain combines TRBV9 with TRBJ1-1, with no clear D. Trimming pared 0 bases from V and 3 bases from J, leaving 6 bases between. CDR1 and CDR2 (germline): SGDLS, YYNGEE. The CDR3 covers 13 residues. Here the CDR3 DNA reads TGTGCCAGCAGCGTAGCGGGGTACACTGAAGCTTTCTTT. This codes for CASSVAGYTEAFF.

The chain carries TRBV19 and TRBJ1-5; possible D gene TRBD1, 5 bases. The CDR3 extends over 15 amino acids. Per germline, CDR1 LNHDA and CDR2 SQIVND (reference sequence). The V and J ends lost 4 bases and 1 base respectively, with 11 bases between them. The CDR3 nucleotides are TGTGCCAGTAGTAGGTCAGGGTTGAGCAATCAGCCCCAGCATTTT. Its protein is CASSRSGLSNQPQHF.

This clonotype came up a few times. The genes are TRBV24-1 and TRBJ2-7; 7 bases map to TRBD1. The CDR3 has 14 amino acids. CDR1 is KGHDR and CDR2 is SFDVKD in the germline V gene. The junction had 10 bases not matched to a gene; V was cut back by 9 bases and J by 3 bases. CDR3 residues: CATSPARDSYEQYF. CDR3 sequence (DNA): TGTGCCACCTCCCCCGCCCGGGACAGCTACGAGCAGTACTTC.

This clonotype was seen repeatedly, ten times or more. The CDR3 protein is CASSLSRRGNEQFF. In nucleotides, the CDR3 is TGTGCCAGCAGTTTATCACGCAGGGGCAATGAGCAGTTCTTC. V and J are TRBV27 and TRBJ2-1, with a possible D match to TRBD1 (6 bases). CDR1 is MNHEY, CDR2 SMNVEV, per germline (reference sequence). The V and J ends lost 0 bases and 6 bases respectively, with 9 bases between them. The CDR3 extends over 14 amino acids.

This clonotype was counted between two and nine times. The rearrangement uses TRBV13 and TRBJ2-2; 10 bases are a match to TRBD2. V lost 5 bases to trimming and J lost 4 bases; unmatched junction nucleotides: 7. This CDR3 has 16 amino acids. Germline V gene data show CDR1 as PRHDT and CDR2 as FYEKMQ (reference sequence). CDR3 in amino acids: CASSPPSGRTTGELFF. CDR3 coding DNA: TGTGCCAGCAGCCCCCCTAGCGGGAGAACCACCGGGGAGCTGTTTTTT.

This clonotype was counted many times. V gene TRBV2 combines with J gene TRBJ2-5; D not resolved. CDR1 and CDR2 (germline): SNHLY, FYNNEI. V lost 7 bases and J lost 1, with 16 bases in between. The CDR3 contains 15 residues. The CDR3 region is CASTRTGNTQETQYF. The CDR3 region has the DNA TGTGCCAGCACCCGGACGGGTAATACCCAAGAGACCCAGTACTTC.

The V and J genes are TRBV20-1 and TRBJ2-7; TRBD2 is a possible D gene (5 bases). The CDR3 spans 15 residues. V gave up 1 base and J gave up 1 base, with 14 bases separating them. Per the germline V gene, CDR1 is DFQATT and CDR2 is SNEGSKA (reference sequence). The CDR3 sequence is CSARALPPGSYEQYF. The CDR3 DNA reads as TGCAGTGCTAGAGCCCTCCCCCCGGGATCCTACGAGCAGTACTTC.

This clonotype was found a few times. This chain links TRBV29-1 with TRBJ2-2; the match to TRBD2 covers 7 bases. Losses at the gene ends were 5 bases for V and 3 bases for J; bases not matched to a gene: 9. The CDR3 length is 15 residues. CDR1 is SQVTM, CDR2 ANQGSEA, per germline. The CDR3 DNA reads as TGCAGCGTTTCCTCACGGGGGGATTACACCGGGGAGCTGTTTTTT. Its translation: CSVSSRGDYTGELFF.